Listed below are T cell receptor beta chains from one sample, sequenced in a study of tumor-infiltrating lymphocytes in primary liver carcinoma. TCRdb re-called the multiplex PCR reads through MiXCR, storing one row per CDR3 protein. The table records about 310,000 distinct CDR3 sequences, around three fifths of them present only once. Source material: peripheral blood. These receptors all stem from a woman aged 25 to 39 with primary liver carcinoma and hepatitis B virus infection. The CDR3 runs from the conserved cysteine through the conserved F or W. A D gene is named only where the DNA matches it firmly. Size values are once, few and many counts, or a class for expanded clones, and some rows have none.

d_call | j_call | clone_size | v_call | cdr3_aa | cdr3_nt
NA | TRBJ1-1 | NA | TRBV30 | CAWSFGSLNTEAFF | TGTGCCTGGAGTTTTGGGTCTTTGAACACTGAAGCTTTCTTT
TRBD2 | TRBJ2-2 | NA | TRBV6-2/TRBV6-3 | CASSYGTSGSNTGELFF | TGTGCCAGCAGTTACGGGACTAGCGGAAGTAACACCGGGGAGCTGTTTTTT
TRBD2 | TRBJ2-2 | NA | TRBV11-2 | CASSMLGSGSTRAGELCF | TGTGCCAGCAGCATGCTAGGTAGCGGGTCTACGAGAGCCGGGGAGCTGTGTTTT
NA | TRBJ2-3 | NA | TRBV6-6 | CASSLFSGTGRTDMQYF | TGTGCCAGCAGTTTGTTCTCGGGCACAGGGAGGACAGATATGCAGTATTTT
NA | TRBJ2-2 | many | TRBV12-5 | CASGLEDTGELFF | TGTGCTAGTGGTTTGGAAGACACCGGGGAGCTGTTTTTT
TRBD2 | TRBJ2-5 | NA | TRBV12-3/TRBV12-4 | CASRPSGRAFGETQYF | TGTGCCAGCAGACCTAGCGGGAGGGCCTTTGGAGAGACCCAGTACTTC
TRBD1 | TRBJ2-6 | once | TRBV6-5 | CASRDYSGGNVLTF | TGTGCCAGCAGGGATTACTCAGGGGGCAACGTCCTGACTTTC
NA | TRBJ1-4 | few | TRBV6-5 | CASSSGDKATNEKLFF | TGTGCCAGCAGTTCGGGGGACAAGGCAACTAATGAAAAACTGTTTTTT
TRBD2 | TRBJ2-5 | NA | TRBV6-4 | CASNRGGSHQETQYF | TGTGCCAGCAACCGGGGCGGGAGTCACCAAGAGACCCAGTACTTC
TRBD1 | TRBJ1-2 | few | TRBV4-2 | CASSQAGGTDYDYTF | TGTGCCAGCAGCCAAGCAGGAGGGACAGATTATGACTACACCTTC
TRBD2 | TRBJ2-5 | NA | TRBV4-1 | CANSQRLAGQETQYF | TGCGCCAACAGCCAACGACTAGCGGGACAGGAGACCCAGTACTTC
NA | TRBJ1-1 | NA | TRBV4-1 | CASSRGQGSEAYF | TGCGCCAGTAGCCGCGGGCAGGGCTCCGAAGCTTACTTT
NA | TRBJ2-1 | NA | TRBV5-6 | CASSLDVGILRKNEQFF | TGTGCCAGCAGCTTGGATGTTGGTATCCTAAGGAAGAATGAGCAGTTCTTC
NA | TRBJ1-1 | NA | TRBV12-3/TRBV12-4 | CTSSPTMNTEAFF | TGTACCAGCAGTCCTACAATGAACACTGAAGCTTTCTTT
NA | TRBJ1-1 | NA | TRBV5-4 | CASSLVPNTEAFF | TGTGCCAGCAGCTTGGTGCCGAACACTGAAGCTTTCTTT
NA | TRBJ2-1 | NA | TRBV2 | CASSEEGEGPLF | TGTGCCAGCAGTGAAGAGGGGGAGGGCCCACTCTTC
TRBD2 | TRBJ2-2 | NA | TRBV11-2 | CASRIRTSGSRFGELLF | TGTGCCAGCAGAATCAGGACAAGCGGGAGTAGGTTCGGGGAGCTGCTTTTT
NA | TRBJ1-2 | NA | TRBV6-2/TRBV6-3 | CASSAPRDRSYGYTF | TGTGCCAGCAGTGCCCCCCGCGACAGGAGCTATGGCTACACCTTC
TRBD1 | TRBJ1-1 | NA | TRBV30 | CAWSVTGGGNTEAFF | TGTGCCTGGAGTGTGACAGGGGGAGGGAACACTGAAGCTTTCTTT
NA | TRBJ1-6 | once | TRBV6-1 | CAISESRGSPLHF | TGTGCCATCAGTGAAAGCCGGGGCTCACCCCTACACTTT
NA | TRBJ2-7 | many | TRBV11-2 | CASSPGTATLQQYF | TGTGCCAGCAGCCCTGGGACCGCAACTCTGCAGCAGTACTTC
NA | TRBJ2-3 | NA | TRBV11-2 | CASSLTASTDTQYF | TGTGCCAGTAGCCTGACGGCTAGCACAGATACGCAGTATTTT